The 4 T cell receptor beta chains reported below all come from one sample, sequenced in a study of Ad26.COV2.S vaccination and SARS-CoV-2 variants. Assay: immunoSEQ multiplex PCR; the TCRdb copy retains only in-frame clones and omits some. The table lists a few hundred thousand clones, about 83% of them singletons. As for treatment: around 19 received Ad26.COV2.S at low or high dose, single or two shots; roughly 5 received placebo; per-sample allocation not given. Sampling happened 63 days after the first vaccine or placebo injection. This specimen was peripheral blood, taken in a trial of Ad26.COV2.S vaccine versus placebo. These receptors came from a person aged 18-60 years who received the Ad26.COV2.S COVID-19 vaccine or a placebo.

The CDR3 is CATSGDRVNTGELFF. The CDR3, as DNA: TGTGCCACCAGCGGGGACAGGGTGAACACCGGGGAGCTGTTTTTT. The chain links TRBV15 to TRBJ2-2; TRBD1 agrees at 9 bases. The CDR3 spans 15 residues. Unmatched junction bases numbered 2, after V lost 5 bases and J lost 1 base. CDR1 and CDR2 from the germline V gene are LNHNV and YYDKDF (reference sequence).

The CDR3 region is CATSDGRWTGGYNEQFF. CDR3 nucleotides: TGTGCCACCAGTGACGGGCGCTGGACAGGGGGCTACAATGAGCAGTTCTTC. The chain joins TRBV24-1 to TRBJ2-1, with 10 bases that match TRBD1. The V segment lost 4 bases and the J segment 3 bases; nucleotides outside the gene matches: 8. Germline CDR1 and CDR2: KGHDR and SFDVKD. This CDR3 is built from 17 residues.

V and J are TRBV7-2 and TRBJ2-3, with 7 bases aligning to TRBD1. CDR3 length equals 13 residues. The junction had 3 bases not matched to a gene; V was cut back by 5 bases and J by 4 bases. The germline CDR1 and CDR2 sequences are SGHTA and FQGNSA. CDR3 loop: CASSNRGADTQYF. CDR3 sequence (DNA): TGTGCCAGCAGCAACAGGGGTGCAGATACGCAGTATTTT.

This clone came up a few times. The chain links TRBV19 to TRBJ1-1; 8 bases agree with TRBD1. The germline V gene has CDR1 LNHDA and CDR2 SQIVND (reference sequence). With 7 bases clipped from V and 4 bases from J, the junction kept 8 bases outside the gene matches. The CDR3 consists of 14 residues. CDR3 DNA sequence: TGTGCCAGTATCCAGGGGGCTGATGGCACTGAAGCTTTCTTT. Protein: CASIQGADGTEAFF.